What follows are 4 T cell receptor beta chains derived from one specimen sequenced in a study of T-cell reconstitution after alpha-beta-depleted transplantation in children. TCRbeta library construction was performed incorporating unique molecular identifiers. TCRdb ran MiXCR on the PCR reads and lists one entry per CDR3 protein. The sample has more than 60,000 distinct CDR3 sequences; around 6.6% are singletons. The sequenced sample was PBMCs from the stem cell graft donor, obtained from the stem cell graft. These receptors were taken from a human donor who donated a stem cell graft to a child with acute lymphoblastic leukemia.

This chain joins TRBV5-1 and TRBJ2-7, with TRBD2 matching over 8 bases. The J segment lost 0 bases and the V segment lost 6 bases, leaving 8 bases of the junction unmatched. The CDR3 runs to 15 residues. CDR1 and CDR2 from the germline V gene are SGHRS and YFSETQ. Here the CDR3 reads CASKTDSGSSYEQYF. The DNA of the CDR3 is TGCGCCAGCAAGACGGACAGCGGGAGCTCCTACGAGCAGTACTTC.

This chain links TRBV4-2 with TRBJ2-6; 8 positions match TRBD1. The CDR3 has 19 residues. Losses at the gene ends were 6 bases for V and 1 base for J; bases not matched to a gene: 14. The germline V gene has CDR1 LGHNA and CDR2 YNFKEQ. CDR3: CASRRHDGQGQSGANVLTF. CDR3 bases: TGTGCCAGCAGGCGCCACGATGGACAGGGACAATCTGGGGCCAACGTCCTGACTTTC.

This clonotype came up a few times. The V and J genes are TRBV5-1 and TRBJ1-4; D perhaps matches TRBD1 (5 bases). CDR1 and CDR2 from the germline V gene are SGHRS and YFSETQ. Trimming took 0 bases from V and 7 from J, leaving 13 bases between them. This CDR3 region has 15 residues. The CDR3 loop is CASSLAGRTSEKLFF. CDR3 sequence (DNA): TGCGCCAGCAGCTTGGCGGGACGGACAAGTGAAAAACTGTTTTTT.

At least ten counts were recorded for this clonotype. The chain links TRBV5-6 to TRBJ2-7; TRBD2 agrees at 9 bases. Germline CDR1 SGHDT, CDR2 YYEEEE. The trim removed 4 bases at V and 0 bases at J, leaving 11 bases unmatched. This CDR3 has 17 amino acids. CDR3 coding DNA: TGTGCCAGCAGCGCCGGCTTATTTAGCGGGGGCTCCTACGAGCAGTACTTC. It translates to CASSAGLFSGGSYEQYF.